This TCR beta chain was retrieved from a study of shared clonotypes between healthy human individuals. Study results and caveats: With a few donors compared, 5% to 5.5% of naive CD4 clonotypes were shared.

Using immunoSEQ multiplex PCR, the repertoire was profiled, and TCRdb retains in-frame clones only, with some absent. The sample lists hundreds of thousands of clones; approximately 92% were seen once. J lost 2 bases, V lost 7 bases, and 13 bases had no gene match. CDR3 size: 17 residues. Germline V gene lookup returns CDR1 WSHSY and CDR2 SAAADI. As defined, naive CD8 cells were CD45RO-negative and positively selected for CCR7, with terminally differentiated effector memory CD45RA+ cells excluded. Of note for this clone: Its antigen remains unidentified.

The sequencing sample was made of naive CD8+ T cells sorted from blood. This TCR derives from a man between 25 and 39 years old in good health. The chain recombines TRBV10-2 with TRBJ2-2, with TRBD2 identical over 7 bases. CDR3 sequence reads: CASIPARGDLNTGELFF. DNA for the CDR3: TGCGCCAGCATTCCCGCCCGGGGGGACCTTAACACCGGGGAGCTGTTTTTT.